This record looks at one T cell receptor (beta chain) sequence and its context. Antigen: not known. Per germline, CDR1 LNHDA and CDR2 SQIVND (reference sequence). The length of the CDR3 is 12 residues. V was cut by 2 bases and J by 7 bases, with 9 bases left in between. Naive CD8 cells lacked CD45RO, underwent positive selection for CCR7 and left out terminally differentiated effector memory CD45RA+ cells. These data come from a study of shared clonotypes between healthy human individuals. Study-level background: CD4 naive and CD4 memory each took three plates per donor, while CD8 naive took two and CD8 memory one.

At a deep level, the assay was run. Measured with immunoSEQ multiplex PCR; TCRdb has only the in-frame clones, and not every one. This table has about 1,800,000 clones, less than 95% appearing once. Study outcomes and limitations: Clonotypes that were shared across a handful of donors made up approximately 5% of naive CD4 clonotypes. In this cohort, only blood was sampled, and tissue repertoires likely differ.

The material sequenced was naive CD8+ T cells sorted from blood. The chain is built from TRBV19 and TRBJ2-7; either TRBD1 or TRBD2 may supply D (5 bases each). This clonotype was obtained from a man younger than 35 in good health. Here the CDR3 DNA reads TGTGCCAGTAGTATACGGGGCCAGGAGCAGTACTTC. Translation: CASSIRGQEQYF.